This T cell receptor (beta chain) was found in a study of radiotherapy plus CTLA-4 blockade in lung cancer. The overall study: There were objective responses in 18% of patients, and around 31% had disease control.

This CDR3 contains 14 residues. V was trimmed by 0 bases and J by 4 bases, leaving 7 bases between them. Germline-derived CDR1 and CDR2 are SGHRS and YFSETQ. The data were produced by immunoSEQ multiplex PCR, yet TCRdb's version contains in-frame clones alone and is incomplete. The data hold some 80,000 clones, with around 80% observed a single time. Notes on this clone: Its antigen is not identified.

Study-level points and caveats: Dynamics of early blood T cell clones, together with interferon-beta, were reportedly the best predictors of response. After radiotherapy and ipilimumab, tumor-derived clones expanded in peripheral blood.

The TCR originated in a human donor with non-small cell lung cancer who had stable disease on radiotherapy plus ipilimumab. The chain carries TRBV5-1 and TRBJ1-4; D remains unclear. The source was peripheral blood, collected from a patient treated with radiotherapy plus ipilimumab. The CDR3 region has the DNA TGCGCCAGCAGCTTGGGTCCGAGTAATGAAAAACTGTTTTTT. Amino acids: CASSLGPSNEKLFF.